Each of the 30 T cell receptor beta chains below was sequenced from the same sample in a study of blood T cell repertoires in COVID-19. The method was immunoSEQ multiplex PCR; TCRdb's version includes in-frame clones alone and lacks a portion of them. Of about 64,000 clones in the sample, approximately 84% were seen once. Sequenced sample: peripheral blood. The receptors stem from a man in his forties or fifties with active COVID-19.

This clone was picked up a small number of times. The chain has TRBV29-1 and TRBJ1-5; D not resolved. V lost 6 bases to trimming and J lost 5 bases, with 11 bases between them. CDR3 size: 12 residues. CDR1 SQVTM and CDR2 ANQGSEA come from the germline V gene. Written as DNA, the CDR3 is TGCAGCGTCCGAAGCGGGGATCAGCCCCAGCATTTT. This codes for CSVRSGDQPQHF.

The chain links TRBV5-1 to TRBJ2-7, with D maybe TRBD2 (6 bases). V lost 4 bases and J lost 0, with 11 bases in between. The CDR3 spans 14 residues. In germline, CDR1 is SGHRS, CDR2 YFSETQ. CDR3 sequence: CASSNPGDSYEQYF. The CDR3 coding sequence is TGCGCCAGCAGCAACCCGGGGGACTCCTACGAGCAGTACTTC.

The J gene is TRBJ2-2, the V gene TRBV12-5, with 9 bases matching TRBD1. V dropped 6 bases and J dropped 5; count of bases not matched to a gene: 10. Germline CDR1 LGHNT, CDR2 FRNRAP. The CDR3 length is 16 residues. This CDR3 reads CASGQYGTGKTGELFF. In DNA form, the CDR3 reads TGTGCTAGTGGCCAGTATGGGACAGGGAAAACCGGGGAGCTGTTTTTT.

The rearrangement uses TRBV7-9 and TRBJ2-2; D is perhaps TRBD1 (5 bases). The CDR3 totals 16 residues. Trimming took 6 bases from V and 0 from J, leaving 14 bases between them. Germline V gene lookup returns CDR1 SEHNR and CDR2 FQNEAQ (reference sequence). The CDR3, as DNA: TGTGCCAGCAGGAACCTCAGGGTCTCGAACACCGGGGAGCTGTTTTTT. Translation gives CASRNLRVSNTGELFF. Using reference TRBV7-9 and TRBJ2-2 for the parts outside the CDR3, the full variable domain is DTGVSQNPRHKITKRGQNVTFRCDPISEHNRLYWYRQTLGQGPEFLTYFQNEAQLEKSRLLSDRFSAERPKGSFSTLEIQRTEQGDSAMYLCASRNLRVSNTGELFFGEGSRLTVL.

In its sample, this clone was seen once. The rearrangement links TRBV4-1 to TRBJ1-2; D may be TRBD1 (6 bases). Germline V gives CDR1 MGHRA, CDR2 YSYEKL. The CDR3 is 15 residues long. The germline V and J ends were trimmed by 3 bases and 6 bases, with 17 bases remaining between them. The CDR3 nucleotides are TGCGCCAGCAGCCAGCAGACAGGCTCCGAGGATGGCTACACCTTC. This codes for CASSQQTGSEDGYTF.

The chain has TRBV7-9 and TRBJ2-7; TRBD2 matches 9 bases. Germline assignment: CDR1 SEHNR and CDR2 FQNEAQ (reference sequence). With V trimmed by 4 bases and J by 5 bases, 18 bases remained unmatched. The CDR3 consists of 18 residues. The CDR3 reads CASSSTQLAGRFSDEQYF. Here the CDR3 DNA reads TGTGCCAGCAGCTCAACCCAGCTAGCGGGGCGATTCTCGGACGAGCAGTACTTC.

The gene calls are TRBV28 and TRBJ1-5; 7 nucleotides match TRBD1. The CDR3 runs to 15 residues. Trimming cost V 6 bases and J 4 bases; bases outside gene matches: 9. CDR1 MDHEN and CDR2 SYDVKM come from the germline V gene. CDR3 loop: CASSPRSQGNQPQHF. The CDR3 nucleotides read TGTGCCAGCAGCCCCCGCTCACAGGGGAATCAGCCCCAGCATTTT.

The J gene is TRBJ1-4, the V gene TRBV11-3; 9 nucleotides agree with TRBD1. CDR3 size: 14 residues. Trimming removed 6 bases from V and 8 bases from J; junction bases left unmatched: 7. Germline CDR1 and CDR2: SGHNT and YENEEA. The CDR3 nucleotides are TGTGCCAGCAGTTGGACAGGGGAGGTGGAAAAACTGTTTTTT. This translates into CASSWTGEVEKLFF.

The CDR3 DNA reads as TGTGCCAGTAGTATAGATCCGACTAGCGGGAGTTGGGATACGCAGTATTTT. Amino acids: CASSIDPTSGSWDTQYF. The V and J genes are TRBV19 and TRBJ2-3; 12 bases are a match to TRBD2. V dropped 0 bases and J dropped 6; count of bases not matched to a gene: 7. This CDR3 is 17 amino acids long. Germline V gene lookup returns CDR1 LNHDA and CDR2 SQIVND (reference sequence).

The chain's CDR3 is CAWRTSGRDEQYF. The CDR3, as DNA: TGTGCCTGGAGGACTAGCGGGAGGGACGAGCAGTACTTC. This chain uses TRBV30 with TRBJ2-7; 14 nucleotides align to TRBD2. Trimming at V came to 3 bases and at J to 5 bases, leaving 0 bases not matched to a gene. This CDR3 spans 13 amino acids. Germline CDR1 is GTSNPN and CDR2 is SVGIG (reference sequence).

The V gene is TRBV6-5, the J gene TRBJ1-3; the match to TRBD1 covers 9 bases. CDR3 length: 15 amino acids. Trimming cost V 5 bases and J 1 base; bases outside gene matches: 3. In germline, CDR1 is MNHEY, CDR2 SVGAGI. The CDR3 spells CASSPDRGSGNTIYF. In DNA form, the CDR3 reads TGTGCCAGCAGTCCAGACAGGGGGTCTGGAAACACCATATATTTT.

The CDR3 loop reads CASSQDGTGGEQYF. The DNA for the CDR3 is TGTGCCAGCAGCCAAGACGGGACAGGGGGCGAGCAGTACTTC. The chain is built from TRBV3-1 (or the pseudogene TRBV3-2) and TRBJ2-7; 11 nucleotides agree with TRBD1. V shed 0 bases, J shed 6 bases, and the junction held 1 base outside the gene matches. The CDR3 covers 14 residues. Per the germline V gene, CDR1 is LGHDT and CDR2 is YNNKEL (reference sequence).

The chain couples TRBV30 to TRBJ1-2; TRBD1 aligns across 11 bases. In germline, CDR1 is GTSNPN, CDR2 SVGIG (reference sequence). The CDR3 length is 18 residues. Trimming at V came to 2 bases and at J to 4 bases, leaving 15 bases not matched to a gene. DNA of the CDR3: TGTGCCTGGAGTCGTCGGGGAGGACAGGGGGCGCGGGGCTATGGCTACACCTTC. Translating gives CAWSRRGGQGARGYGYTF.

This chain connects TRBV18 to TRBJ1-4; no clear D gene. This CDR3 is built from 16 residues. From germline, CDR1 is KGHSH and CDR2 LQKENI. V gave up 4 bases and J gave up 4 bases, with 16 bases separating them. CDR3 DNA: TGTGCCAGCTCACGAACGAGAGCGGGTCATAATGAAAAACTGTTTTTT. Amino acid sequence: CASSRTRAGHNEKLFF.

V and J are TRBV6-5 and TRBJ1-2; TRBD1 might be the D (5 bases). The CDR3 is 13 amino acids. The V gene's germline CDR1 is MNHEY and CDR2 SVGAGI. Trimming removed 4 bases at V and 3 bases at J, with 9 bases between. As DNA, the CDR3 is TGTGCCAGCAGTTTGACAGCCTACTATGGCTACACCTTC. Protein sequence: CASSLTAYYGYTF.

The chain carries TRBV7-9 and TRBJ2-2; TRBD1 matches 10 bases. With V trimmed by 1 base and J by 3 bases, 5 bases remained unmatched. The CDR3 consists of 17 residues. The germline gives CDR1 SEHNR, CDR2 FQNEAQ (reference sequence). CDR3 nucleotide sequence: TGTGCCAGCAGCTTAGACCGGACAGGGGGTTACACCGGGGAGCTGTTTTTT. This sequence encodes CASSLDRTGGYTGELFF.

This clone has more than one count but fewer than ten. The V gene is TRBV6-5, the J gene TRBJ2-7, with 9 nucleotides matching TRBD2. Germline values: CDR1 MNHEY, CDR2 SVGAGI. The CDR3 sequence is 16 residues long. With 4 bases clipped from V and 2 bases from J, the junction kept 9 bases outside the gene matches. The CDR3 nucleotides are TGTGCCAGCAGTTCCCCGCGGGAGGGCCCTCCCTACGAGCAGTACTTC. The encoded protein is CASSSPREGPPYEQYF.

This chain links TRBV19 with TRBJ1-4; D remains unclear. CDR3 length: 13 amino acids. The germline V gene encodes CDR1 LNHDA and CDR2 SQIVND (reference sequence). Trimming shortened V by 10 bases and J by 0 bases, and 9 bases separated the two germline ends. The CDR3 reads CATQIPTNEKLFF. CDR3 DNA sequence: TGTGCCACGCAGATTCCAACTAATGAAAAACTGTTTTTT.

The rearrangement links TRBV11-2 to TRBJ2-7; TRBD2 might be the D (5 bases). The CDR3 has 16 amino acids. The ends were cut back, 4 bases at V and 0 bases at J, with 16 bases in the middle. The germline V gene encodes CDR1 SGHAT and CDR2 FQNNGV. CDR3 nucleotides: TGTGCCAGCAGCTCTACCACTAGGTTGAGCTCCTACGAGCAGTACTTC. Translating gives CASSSTTRLSSYEQYF.

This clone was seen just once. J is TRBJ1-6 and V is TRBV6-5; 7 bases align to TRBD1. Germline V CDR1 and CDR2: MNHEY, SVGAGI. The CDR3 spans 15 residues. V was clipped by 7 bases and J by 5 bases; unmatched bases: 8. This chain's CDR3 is CASNRQGRHNSPLHF. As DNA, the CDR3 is TGTGCCAGCAATCGACAGGGAAGGCATAATTCACCCCTCCACTTT.

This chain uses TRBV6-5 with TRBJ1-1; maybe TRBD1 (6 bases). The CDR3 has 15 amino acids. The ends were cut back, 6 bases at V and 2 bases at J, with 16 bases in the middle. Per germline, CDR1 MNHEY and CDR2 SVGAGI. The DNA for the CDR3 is TGTGCCAGCAGGCAGAAAGGGGGTTTAAACACTGAAGCTTTCTTT. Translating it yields CASRQKGGLNTEAFF.

CDR3 DNA sequence: TGTGCCAGCAGCGTGGGAGGGGAAGGCTACACCTTC. This codes for CASSVGGEGYTF. The chain carries TRBV9 and TRBJ1-2; D might be TRBD1 (5 bases). Germline V gene data show CDR1 as SGDLS and CDR2 as YYNGEE. V was trimmed by 2 bases and J by 8 bases, leaving 10 bases between them. The CDR3 extends over 12 amino acids.

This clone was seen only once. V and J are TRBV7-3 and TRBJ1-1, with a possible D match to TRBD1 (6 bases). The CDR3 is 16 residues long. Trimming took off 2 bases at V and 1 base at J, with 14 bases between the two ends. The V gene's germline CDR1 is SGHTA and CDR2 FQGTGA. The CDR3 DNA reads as TGTGCCAGCAGCTTATATGTTACAGGGCCGAACACTGAAGCTTTCTTT. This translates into CASSLYVTGPNTEAFF.

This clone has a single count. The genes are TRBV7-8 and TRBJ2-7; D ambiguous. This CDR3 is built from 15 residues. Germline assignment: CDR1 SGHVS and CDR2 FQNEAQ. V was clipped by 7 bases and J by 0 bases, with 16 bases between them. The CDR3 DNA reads TGTGCCAGCACCCCTCTCGGCGGCGGCTCCTACGAGCAGTACTTC. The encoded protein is CASTPLGGGSYEQYF.

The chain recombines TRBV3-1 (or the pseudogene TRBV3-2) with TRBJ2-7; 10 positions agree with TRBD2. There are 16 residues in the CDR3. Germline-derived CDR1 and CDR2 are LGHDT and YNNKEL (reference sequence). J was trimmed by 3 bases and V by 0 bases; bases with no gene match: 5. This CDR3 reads CASSQEGSGGNYEQYF. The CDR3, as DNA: TGTGCCAGCAGCCAAGAAGGTAGCGGGGGGAACTACGAGCAGTACTTC.

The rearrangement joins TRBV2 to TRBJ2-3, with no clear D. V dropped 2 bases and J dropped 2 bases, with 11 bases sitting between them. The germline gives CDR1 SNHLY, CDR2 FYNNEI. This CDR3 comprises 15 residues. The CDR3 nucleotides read TGTGCCAGCAGTGAAAGGAGATATGACACAGATACGCAGTATTTT. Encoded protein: CASSERRYDTDTQYF.

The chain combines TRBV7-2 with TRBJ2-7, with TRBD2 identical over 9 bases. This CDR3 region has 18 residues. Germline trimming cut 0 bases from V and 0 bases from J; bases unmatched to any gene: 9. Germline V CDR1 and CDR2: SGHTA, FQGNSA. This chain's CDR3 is CASSLAPVTSGSSYEQYF. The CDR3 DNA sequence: TGTGCCAGCAGCTTAGCCCCAGTGACTAGCGGTAGCTCCTACGAGCAGTACTTC.

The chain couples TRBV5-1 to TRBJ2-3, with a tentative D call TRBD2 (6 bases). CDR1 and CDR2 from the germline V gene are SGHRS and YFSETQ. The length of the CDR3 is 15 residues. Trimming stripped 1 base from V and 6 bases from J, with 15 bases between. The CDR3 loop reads CASSLWRDGLDTQYF. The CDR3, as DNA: TGCGCCAGCAGCTTGTGGCGGGACGGGTTGGATACGCAGTATTTT.

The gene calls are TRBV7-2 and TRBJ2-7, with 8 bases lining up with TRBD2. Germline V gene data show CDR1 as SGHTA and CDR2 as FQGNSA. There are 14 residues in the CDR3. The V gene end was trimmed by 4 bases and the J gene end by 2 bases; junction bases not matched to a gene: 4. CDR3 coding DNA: TGTGCCAGCAGCTCGGCGGGAGGTGCCTACGAGCAGTACTTC. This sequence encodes CASSSAGGAYEQYF.

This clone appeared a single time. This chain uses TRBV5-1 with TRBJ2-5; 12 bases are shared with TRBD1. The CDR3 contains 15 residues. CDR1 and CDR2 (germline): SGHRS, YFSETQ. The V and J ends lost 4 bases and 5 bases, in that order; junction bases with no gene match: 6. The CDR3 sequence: CASSTGQGARETQYF. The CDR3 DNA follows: TGCGCCAGCAGCACGGGACAGGGGGCGAGGGAGACCCAGTACTTC.